This is a list of T cell receptor beta chains from one sample in a study of identical twins. TCRdb recomputed calls from the 5' RACE reads with MiXCR, one row per CDR3 protein. The sample holds approximately 490,000 distinct CDR3 sequences, approximately 20% seen once. This same sample was also part of a study on yellow fever vaccine responses in identical twins.

Sequencing was done on a sample of CD4+ T cells sorted from blood. Receptors were obtained from a woman younger than 35 in good health. Each CDR3 is given with its conserved first and last residue. D genes are given only for firm matches. Only some rows state a clone size, as once, few, many or a class for expanded clones.

D gene	V gene	clone size	J gene	CDR3 DNA	CDR3 protein
.	TRBV10-3	.	TRBJ2-1	TGTGCCATCAGTGAGCGGTTCGATGAGCAGTTCTTC	CAISERFDEQFF
.	TRBV29-1	.	TRBJ2-5	TGCAGCACCAGAGGAGGCAGGGGCCAAGAGACCCAGTACTTC	CSTRGGRGQETQYF
.	TRBV7-3	.	TRBJ2-3	TGTGCCAGCAGCTTTGGTGGGAGTGTACATACGCAGTATTTT	CASSFGGSVHTQYF
.	TRBV27	.	TRBJ2-3	TGTGCCACCAAAGGATGGTCTAGAAGCACAGATACGCAGTATTTT	CATKGWSRSTDTQYF
.	TRBV10-3	.	TRBJ2-3	TGTGCCATCAGTGAGTCCTTCACTAGCTCAGATACGCAGTATTTT	CAISESFTSSDTQYF
TRBD2	TRBV24-1	.	TRBJ2-1	TGTGCCACCAGTCTAGGCGGGAGTTCCTACAATGAGCAGTTCTTC	CATSLGGSSYNEQFF
.	TRBV11-3	.	TRBJ2-1	TGTGCCAGCAGCTTTTTTTCCGGGAAAACCTACAATGAGCAGTTCTTC	CASSFFSGKTYNEQFF
.	TRBV5-1	.	TRBJ2-2	TGCGCCAGCAGCTTGGGGACCTACAGGGCTCAACCCGGGGAGCTGTTTTTT	CASSLGTYRAQPGELFF
TRBD1	TRBV14	.	TRBJ2-7	TGTGCCAGCAGCCAAGAAAAAGGGACAGGAAGGATATACGAGCAGTACTTC	CASSQEKGTGRIYEQYF
.	TRBV20-1	few	TRBJ2-1	TGCAGTGCAGGGGGGAGGGTAGACAATGAGCAGTTCTTC	CSAGGRVDNEQFF
.	TRBV12-3/TRBV12-4	.	TRBJ1-1	TGTGCCAGCACCTTATCCCTAGTGGGTGAAGCTTTCTTT	CASTLSLVGEAFF
.	TRBV12-3/TRBV12-4	many	TRBJ2-3	TGTGCCAGCAGACGACCAGCTAGCACAGATACGCAGTATTTT	CASRRPASTDTQYF
TRBD2	TRBV20-1	.	TRBJ2-2	TGCAGTGCTAGTAGGGGCCTGGGACTAGCGGGGGACACCGGGGAGCTGTTTTTT	CSASRGLGLAGDTGELFF
TRBD2	TRBV5-1	many	TRBJ2-2	TGCGCCAGCAGCGTCTCTAGCGGGAGGATGTCCGGGGAGCTGTTTTTT	CASSVSSGRMSGELFF
.	TRBV24-1	.	TRBJ1-5	TGTGCCACCAGTGATTCTAGGGTTCAGCCCCAGCATTTT	CATSDSRVQPQHF
TRBD2	TRBV5-1	few	TRBJ2-3	TGCGCCAGCAGATCGGCTAGCGGATCCACAGATACGCAGTATTTT	CASRSASGSTDTQYF
.	TRBV2	many	TRBJ2-2	TGTGCCAGCCGAACGGGTAAAACCGGGGAGCTGTTTTTT	CASRTGKTGELFF
.	TRBV6-5	.	TRBJ2-2	TGTGCCAGCAGCCTACACGAGAACACCGGGGAGCTGTTTTTT	CASSLHENTGELFF
.	TRBV2	.	TRBJ2-1	TGTGCCAGCAGTTTTACAGCAGGATCCAACAATGAGCAGTTCTTC	CASSFTAGSNNEQFF
.	TRBV20-1	.	TRBJ2-2	TGCAGTGCTAGGGGCTGGGAAACCGGGGAGCTGTTTTTT	CSARGWETGELFF
TRBD1	TRBV28	few	TRBJ1-5	TGTGCCAGCAGTGGCAGGGGGCGCGGCAATCAGCCCCAGCATTTT	CASSGRGRGNQPQHF
.	TRBV7-6	few	TRBJ1-6	TGTGCCAGCAGCCCCCTGGGGGATATAGGTTCACCCCTCCACTTT	CASSPLGDIGSPLHF
.	TRBV10-3	few	TRBJ1-2	TGTGCCATCAGTGATTCCGGCGCCTATGGCTACACCTTC	CAISDSGAYGYTF
TRBD1	TRBV20-1	.	TRBJ2-5	TGCAGTGGAAACAGGGGACGCCAAGAGACCCAGTACTTC	CSGNRGRQETQYF
TRBD2	TRBV12-3/TRBV12-4	.	TRBJ2-1	TGTGCCAGCAGACCCGGGGGGGCCTCCAATGAGCAGTTCTTC	CASRPGGASNEQFF
.	TRBV20-1	few	TRBJ2-3	TGCAGTGCTACCAAGACAGGTCTAAGCACAGATACGCAGTATTTT	CSATKTGLSTDTQYF
.	TRBV7-2	.	TRBJ2-2	TGTGCCAGCAGCTTAAAAACTAGCGGGGAGCTGTTTTTT	CASSLKTSGELFF
.	TRBV7-9	few	TRBJ2-3	TGTGCCAGCAAACTCACGTCTAGCACAGATACGCAGTATTTT	CASKLTSSTDTQYF
TRBD1	TRBV19	.	TRBJ2-7	TGTGCCAGTAGTATCTCGGGACAGGGAATCTACGAGCAGTACTTC	CASSISGQGIYEQYF
TRBD2	TRBV5-4	.	TRBJ2-1	TGTGCCAGCAGCGAGACTAGCGGGACAGACAATGAGCAGTTCTTC	CASSETSGTDNEQFF
.	TRBV20-1	few	TRBJ1-1	TGCAGTGCTAGAGCATTACAGAGACTGAACACTGAAGCTTTCTTT	CSARALQRLNTEAFF